This T cell receptor (beta chain) was observed in a study of regulatory T cells in long-lasting Graves disease. Comments on this clonotype: The antigen is unknown.

Notes on the study in general: Accuracy might have suffered from few samples.

Sequencing libraries for TCR beta were prepared with iRepertoire HTBI primers and Arm-PCR of CDR3 regions. TCRdb redid the calling of the multiplex PCR reads with MiXCR, one entry per CDR3 protein. The data hold over 450,000 distinct CDR3 sequences, with around 12% observed a single time. Time point here: newly diagnosed GD, antithyroid drugs for less than 3 months. PBMC-derived RNA was used for the TCR library. CDR3 length: 14 residues. Trimming took off 4 bases at V and 7 bases at J, with 14 bases between the two ends. CDR1 and CDR2 (germline): LGHNA, YSLEER. Another study also made use of these data, one on T cells in Graves' hyperthyroidism and ophthalmopathy.

J is TRBJ2-1 and V is TRBV4-3; D is ambiguous. The specimen comprised peripheral blood mononuclear cells (PBMCs), sampled at new diagnosis, from a patient treated with antithyroid drugs. The source is a woman between 25 and 40 years old with Graves disease. In DNA, the CDR3 is TGCGCCAGCAGCCCGGCTTGGGCGGCAAATGAGCAGTTCTTC. Residues: CASSPAWAANEQFF.